The 9 T cell receptor beta chains listed next were all sequenced from one sample in a study of Ad26.COV2.S vaccination and SARS-CoV-2 variants. The assay was immunoSEQ multiplex PCR, and TCRdb's table has in-frame clones only and misses some. The table has roughly 700,000 clones, 70% to 90% seen once. The treatment is: some 19 received Ad26.COV2.S at low or high dose, single or two shots; roughly 5 received placebo; per-sample allocation not given. Day 63 following the first vaccine or placebo injection was when the samples were taken. The material sequenced was peripheral blood, taken in a trial of Ad26.COV2.S vaccine versus placebo. The receptors derive from a person aged 18-60 years who received the Ad26.COV2.S COVID-19 vaccine or a placebo.

This clone has just one count. The rearrangement links TRBV18 to TRBJ2-1; TRBD1 agrees at 8 bases. The CDR3 has 13 amino acids. J was trimmed by 8 bases and V by 6 bases; bases with no gene match: 6. Germline loops: CDR1 KGHSH, CDR2 LQKENI. CDR3 DNA sequence: TGTGCCAGCTCCCGGCAGGGGGCGCATGAGCAGTTCTTC. Protein sequence: CASSRQGAHEQFF.

The chain recombines TRBV2 with TRBJ2-3; 12 bases are shared with TRBD2. The CDR3 spans 18 residues. With V trimmed by 3 bases and J by 5 bases, 12 bases remained unmatched. CDR1 is SNHLY and CDR2 is FYNNEI in the germline V gene. This CDR3 reads CASSDSQRLAGVRDTQYF. CDR3 in DNA: TGTGCCAGCAGTGATTCCCAGAGACTAGCGGGAGTTAGAGATACGCAGTATTTT.

Concerning this clone itself: The sample has other DNA sequences that encode this CDR3 too. The chain joins TRBV7-2 to TRBJ2-5; D is perhaps TRBD1 or TRBD2 (5 bases each). V lost 2 bases, J lost 1 base, and 8 bases lay in between. Germline CDR1 reads SGHTA; CDR2 reads FQGNSA. This CDR3 has 14 amino acids. This chain's CDR3 is CASSLRDGQETQYF. The CDR3 bases are TGTGCCAGCAGCTTAAGGGACGGCCAAGAGACCCAGTACTTC.

The chain carries TRBV5-4 and TRBJ2-5, with 8 positions matching TRBD1. This CDR3 comprises 16 residues. CDR1 is SGHNT, CDR2 YYREEE, per germline (reference sequence). V lost 5 bases to trimming and J lost 5 bases; unmatched junction nucleotides: 14. As DNA, the CDR3 is TGTGCCAGCAGTTTCAGCCAGGGGGCGCCGTGGGAGACCCAGTACTTC. Translated: CASSFSQGAPWETQYF. The entire variable domain, with the rest obtained from reference TRBV5-4 and TRBJ2-5, is as follows: ETGVTQSPTHLIKTRGQQVTLRCSSQSGHNTVSWYQQALGQGPQFIFQYYREEENGRGNFPPRFSGLQFPNYSSELNVNALELDDSALYLCASSFSQGAPWETQYFGPGTRLLVL.

This clone was seen a handful of times. The same CDR3 is also encoded by other DNA sequences in this sample. The CDR3 bases are TGTGCCTGGAGTGGAAGCTATAATTCACCCCTCCACTTT. Translating it yields CAWSGSYNSPLHF. This chain joins TRBV30 and TRBJ1-6; D gene ambiguous. The germline V gene has CDR1 GTSNPN and CDR2 SVGIG (reference sequence). The CDR3 spans 13 residues. Trimming left V 1 base short and J 3 bases short, with 4 bases between.

The chain links TRBV18 to TRBJ2-6, with a tentative D call TRBD2 (6 bases). V lost 2 bases to trimming and J lost 0 bases, with 11 bases between them. Germline CDR1 reads KGHSH; CDR2 reads LQKENI. This CDR3 is built from 17 residues. The CDR3 DNA follows: TGTGCCAGCTCACCATGGGACTCCCTCTCTGGGGCCAACGTCCTGACTTTC. Translated: CASSPWDSLSGANVLTF.

This chain joins TRBV18 and TRBJ2-1; tentative D call: TRBD2 (5 bases). This CDR3 is built from 16 residues. V was cut by 0 bases and J by 7 bases, with 16 bases left in between. The germline V gene encodes CDR1 KGHSH and CDR2 LQKENI. CDR3 sequence reads: CASSPPSGSLGNEQFF. CDR3 in DNA: TGTGCCAGCTCACCACCTTCGGGGTCTCTAGGGAATGAGCAGTTCTTC. The full variable domain, with the rest looked up from reference TRBV18 and TRBJ2-1, is NAGVMQNPRHLVRRRGQEARLRCSPMKGHSHVYWYRQLPEEGLKFMVYLQKENIIDESGMPKERFSAEFPKEGPSILRIQQVVRGDSAAYFCASSPPSGSLGNEQFFGPGTRLTVL.

The V call is TRBV6-5, the J call TRBJ2-7; D remains ambiguous. This CDR3 is built from 11 residues. The germline gives CDR1 MNHEY, CDR2 SVGAGI. V lost 6 bases to trimming and J lost 3 bases, with 6 bases between them. CDR3 bases: TGTGCCAGCAGGCAGCACTACGAGCAGTACTTC. This translates into CASRQHYEQYF.

This chain uses TRBV21-1 with TRBJ2-3; the tabulated D call, TRBD1, remains unverified against the DNA. TRBV21-1 is reported as a pseudogene. The CDR3 consists of 16 residues. The CDR3 region is CASSNPDREGPDTQYF. In DNA form, the CDR3 reads TGTGCCAGCAGCAACCCGGACAGGGAGGGCCCAGATACGCAGTATTTT.